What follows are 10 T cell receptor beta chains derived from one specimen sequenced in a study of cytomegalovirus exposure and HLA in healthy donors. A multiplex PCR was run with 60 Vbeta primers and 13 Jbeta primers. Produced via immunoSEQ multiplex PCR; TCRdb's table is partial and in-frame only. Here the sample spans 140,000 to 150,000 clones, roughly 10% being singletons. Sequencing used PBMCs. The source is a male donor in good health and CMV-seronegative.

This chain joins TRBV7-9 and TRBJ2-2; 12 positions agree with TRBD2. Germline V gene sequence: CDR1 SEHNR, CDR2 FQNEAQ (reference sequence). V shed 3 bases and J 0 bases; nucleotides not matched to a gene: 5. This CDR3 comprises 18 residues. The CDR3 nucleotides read TGTGCCAGCAGCTTCCGGACTAGCGGGACCACGAACACCGGGGAGCTGTTTTTT. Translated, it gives CASSFRTSGTTNTGELFF. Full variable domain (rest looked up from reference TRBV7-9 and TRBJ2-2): DTGVSQNPRHKITKRGQNVTFRCDPISEHNRLYWYRQTLGQGPEFLTYFQNEAQLEKSRLLSDRFSAERPKGSFSTLEIQRTEQGDSAMYLCASSFRTSGTTNTGELFFGEGSRLTVL.

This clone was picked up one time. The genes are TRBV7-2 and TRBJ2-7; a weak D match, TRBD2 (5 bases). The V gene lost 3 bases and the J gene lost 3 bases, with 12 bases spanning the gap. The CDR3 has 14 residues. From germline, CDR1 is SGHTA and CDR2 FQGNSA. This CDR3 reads CASSFSGKLYEQYF. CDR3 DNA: TGTGCCAGCAGCTTTTCGGGAAAGCTCTACGAGCAGTACTTC.

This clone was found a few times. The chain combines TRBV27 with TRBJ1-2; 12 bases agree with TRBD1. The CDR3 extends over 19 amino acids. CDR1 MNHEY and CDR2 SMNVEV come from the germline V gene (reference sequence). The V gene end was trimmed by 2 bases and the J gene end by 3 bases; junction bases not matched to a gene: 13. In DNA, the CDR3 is TGTGCCAGCAGTTTAAGGGCGGGCTGGGACAGGGGGCGCGACTATGGCTACACCTTC. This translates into CASSLRAGWDRGRDYGYTF.

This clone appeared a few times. The CDR3 DNA sequence: TGTGCCAGCAGCTTAGACCTCGCCAGGGTGGCTACTGAAGCTTTCTTT. This translates into CASSLDLARVATEAFF. V and J are TRBV7-8 and TRBJ1-1; a weak D match, TRBD1 (5 bases). Between the trimmed V and J ends, which lost 1 base and 5 bases, there was a span of 17 bases. The germline V gene encodes CDR1 SGHVS and CDR2 FQNEAQ. This CDR3 spans 16 amino acids.

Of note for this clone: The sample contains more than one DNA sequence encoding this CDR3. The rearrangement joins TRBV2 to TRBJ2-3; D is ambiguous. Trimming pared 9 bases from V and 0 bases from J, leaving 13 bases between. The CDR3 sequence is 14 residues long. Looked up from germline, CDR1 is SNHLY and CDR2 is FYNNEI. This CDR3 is CARSAEISTDTQYF. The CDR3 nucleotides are TGTGCCAGGTCGGCGGAGATCAGCACAGATACGCAGTATTTT.

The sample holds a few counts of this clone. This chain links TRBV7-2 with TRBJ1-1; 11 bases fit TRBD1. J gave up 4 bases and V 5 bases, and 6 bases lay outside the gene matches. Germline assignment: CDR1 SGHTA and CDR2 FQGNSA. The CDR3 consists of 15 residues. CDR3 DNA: TGTGCCAGCAGCGCCCGGGACAGGGGGTCCACTGAAGCTTTCTTT. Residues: CASSARDRGSTEAFF.

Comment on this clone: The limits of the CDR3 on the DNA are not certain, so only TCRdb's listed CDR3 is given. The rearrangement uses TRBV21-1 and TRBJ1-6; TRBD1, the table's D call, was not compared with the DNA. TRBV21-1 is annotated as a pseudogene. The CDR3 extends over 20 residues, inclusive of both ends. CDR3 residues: CASSKVFGTGSEILYSPLHF.

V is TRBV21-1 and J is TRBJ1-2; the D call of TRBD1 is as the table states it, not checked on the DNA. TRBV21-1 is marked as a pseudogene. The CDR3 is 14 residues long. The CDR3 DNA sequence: TGTGCCAGCAGCCGACAGGGAACTGGGCTAGGCTACACCTTC. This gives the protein CASSRQGTGLGYTF.

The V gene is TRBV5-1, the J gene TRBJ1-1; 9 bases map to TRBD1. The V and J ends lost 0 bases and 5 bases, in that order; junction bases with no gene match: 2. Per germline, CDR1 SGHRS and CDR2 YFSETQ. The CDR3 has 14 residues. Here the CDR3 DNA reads TGCGCCAGCAGCTTGGACAGGGGGCGGACTGAAGCTTTCTTT. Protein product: CASSLDRGRTEAFF.

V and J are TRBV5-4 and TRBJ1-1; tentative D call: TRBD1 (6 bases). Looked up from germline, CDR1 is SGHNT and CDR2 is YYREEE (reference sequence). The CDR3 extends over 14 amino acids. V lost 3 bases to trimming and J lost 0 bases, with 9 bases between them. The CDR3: CASSWTAMNTEAFF. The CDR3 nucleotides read TGTGCCAGCAGCTGGACAGCTATGAACACTGAAGCTTTCTTT. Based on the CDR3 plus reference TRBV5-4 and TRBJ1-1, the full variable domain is ETGVTQSPTHLIKTRGQQVTLRCSSQSGHNTVSWYQQALGQGPQFIFQYYREEENGRGNFPPRFSGLQFPNYSSELNVNALELDDSALYLCASSWTAMNTEAFFGQGTRLTVV.